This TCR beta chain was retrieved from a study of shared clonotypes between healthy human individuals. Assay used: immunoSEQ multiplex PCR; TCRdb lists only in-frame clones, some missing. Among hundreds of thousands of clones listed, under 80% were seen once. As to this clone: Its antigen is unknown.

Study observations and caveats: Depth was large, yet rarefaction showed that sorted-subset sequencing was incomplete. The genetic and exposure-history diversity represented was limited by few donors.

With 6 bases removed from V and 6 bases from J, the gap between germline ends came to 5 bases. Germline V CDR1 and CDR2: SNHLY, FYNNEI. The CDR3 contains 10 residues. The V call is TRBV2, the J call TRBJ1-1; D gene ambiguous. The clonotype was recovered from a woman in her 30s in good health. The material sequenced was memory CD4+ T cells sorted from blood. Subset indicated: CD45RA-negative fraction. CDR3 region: CASREAEAFF. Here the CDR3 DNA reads TGTGCCAGCAGGGAGGCTGAAGCTTTCTTT.